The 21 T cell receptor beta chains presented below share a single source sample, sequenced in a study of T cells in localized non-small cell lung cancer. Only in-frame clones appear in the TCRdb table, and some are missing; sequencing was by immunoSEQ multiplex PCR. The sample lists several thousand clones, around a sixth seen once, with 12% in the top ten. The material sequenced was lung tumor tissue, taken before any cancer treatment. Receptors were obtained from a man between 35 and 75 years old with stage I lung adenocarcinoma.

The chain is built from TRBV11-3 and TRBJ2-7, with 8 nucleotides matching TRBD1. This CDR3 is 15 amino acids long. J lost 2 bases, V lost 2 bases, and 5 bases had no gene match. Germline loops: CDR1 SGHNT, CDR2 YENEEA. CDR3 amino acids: CASSLSGTGAYEQYF. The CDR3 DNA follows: TGTGCCAGCAGCTTATCCGGGACAGGAGCCTACGAGCAGTACTTC.

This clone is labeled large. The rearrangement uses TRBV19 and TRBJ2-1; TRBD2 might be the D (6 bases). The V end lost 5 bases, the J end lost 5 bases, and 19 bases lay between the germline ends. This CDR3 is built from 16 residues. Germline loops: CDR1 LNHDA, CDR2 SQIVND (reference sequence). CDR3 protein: CASSPRMGRGDNEQFF. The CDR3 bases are TGTGCCAGTAGTCCCCGTATGGGTCGCGGGGACAATGAGCAGTTCTTC.

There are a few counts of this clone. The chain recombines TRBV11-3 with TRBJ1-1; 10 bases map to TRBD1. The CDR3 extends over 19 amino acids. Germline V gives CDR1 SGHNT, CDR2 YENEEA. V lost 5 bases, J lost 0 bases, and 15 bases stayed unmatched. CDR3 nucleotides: TGTGCCAGCAGCCACCGTTCGACAGGGGGCCCAAGGATGAACACTGAAGCTTTCTTT. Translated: CASSHRSTGGPRMNTEAFF. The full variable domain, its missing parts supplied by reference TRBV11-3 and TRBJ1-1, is EAGVVQSPRYKIIEKKQPVAFWCNPISGHNTLYWYLQNLGQGPELLIRYENEEAVDDSQLPKDRFSAERLKGVDSTLKIQPAELGDSAVYLCASSHRSTGGPRMNTEAFFGQGTRLTVV.

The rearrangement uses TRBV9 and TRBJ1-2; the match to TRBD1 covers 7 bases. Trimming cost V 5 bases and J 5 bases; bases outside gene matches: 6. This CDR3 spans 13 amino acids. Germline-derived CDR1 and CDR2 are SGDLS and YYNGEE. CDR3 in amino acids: CASSKDRSYGYTF. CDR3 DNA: TGTGCCAGCAGTAAGGACAGGTCTTATGGCTACACCTTC.

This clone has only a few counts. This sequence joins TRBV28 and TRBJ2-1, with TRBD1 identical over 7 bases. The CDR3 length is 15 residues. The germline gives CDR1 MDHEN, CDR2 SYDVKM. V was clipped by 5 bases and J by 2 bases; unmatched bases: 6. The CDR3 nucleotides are TGTGCCAGCAGTCCCCGGACAGGAGCCTACAATGAGCAGTTCTTC. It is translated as CASSPRTGAYNEQFF. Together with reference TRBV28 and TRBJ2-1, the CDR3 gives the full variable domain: DVKVTQSSRYLVKRTGEKVFLECVQDMDHENMFWYRQDPGLGLRLIYFSYDVKMKEKGDIPEGYSVSREKKERFSLILESASTNQTSMYLCASSPRTGAYNEQFFGPGTRLTVL.

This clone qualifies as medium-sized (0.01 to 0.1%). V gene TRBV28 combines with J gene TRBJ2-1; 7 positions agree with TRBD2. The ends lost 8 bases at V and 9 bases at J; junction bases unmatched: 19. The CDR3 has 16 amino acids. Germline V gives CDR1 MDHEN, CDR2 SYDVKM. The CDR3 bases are TGTGCCAGCCATCGGGTCTTGGGGGAGGGGCCGGGTGAGCAGTTCTTC. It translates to CASHRVLGEGPGEQFF. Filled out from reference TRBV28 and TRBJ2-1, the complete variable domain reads DVKVTQSSRYLVKRTGEKVFLECVQDMDHENMFWYRQDPGLGLRLIYFSYDVKMKEKGDIPEGYSVSREKKERFSLILESASTNQTSMYLCASHRVLGEGPGEQFFGPGTRLTVL.

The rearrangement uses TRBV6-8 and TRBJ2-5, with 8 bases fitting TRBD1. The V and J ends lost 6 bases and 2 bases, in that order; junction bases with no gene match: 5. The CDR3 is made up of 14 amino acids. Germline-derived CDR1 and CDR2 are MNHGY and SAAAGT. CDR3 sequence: CASSPTGGQETQYF. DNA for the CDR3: TGTGCCAGCAGCCCTACAGGGGGTCAAGAGACCCAGTACTTC.

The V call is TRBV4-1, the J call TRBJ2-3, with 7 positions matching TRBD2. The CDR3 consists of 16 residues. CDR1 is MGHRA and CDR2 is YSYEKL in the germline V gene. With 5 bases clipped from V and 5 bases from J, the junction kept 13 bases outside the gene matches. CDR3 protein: CASSFRSGQGEDTQYF. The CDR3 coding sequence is TGCGCCAGCAGCTTTCGTAGCGGGCAGGGAGAAGATACGCAGTATTTT.

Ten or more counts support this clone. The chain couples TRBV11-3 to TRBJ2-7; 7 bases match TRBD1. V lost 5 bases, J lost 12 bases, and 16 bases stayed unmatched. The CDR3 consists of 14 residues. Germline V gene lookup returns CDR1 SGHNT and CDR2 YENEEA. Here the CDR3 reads CASSRPGQEFLPYF. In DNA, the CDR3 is TGTGCCAGCAGCCGCCCAGGACAGGAATTTCTTCCGTACTTC.

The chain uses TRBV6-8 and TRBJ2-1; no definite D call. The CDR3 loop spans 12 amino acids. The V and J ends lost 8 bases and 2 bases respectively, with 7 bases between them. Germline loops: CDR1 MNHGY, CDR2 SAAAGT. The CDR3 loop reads CASSSPYNEQFF. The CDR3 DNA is TGTGCCAGCTCGAGCCCCTACAATGAGCAGTTCTTC.

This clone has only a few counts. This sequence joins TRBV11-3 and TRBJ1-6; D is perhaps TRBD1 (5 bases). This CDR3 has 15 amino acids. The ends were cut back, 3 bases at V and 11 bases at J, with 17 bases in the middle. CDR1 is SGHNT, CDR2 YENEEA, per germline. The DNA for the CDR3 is TGTGCCAGCAGCTTTACAGACAGCCTGGAACCACCCCTCCACTTT. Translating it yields CASSFTDSLEPPLHF.

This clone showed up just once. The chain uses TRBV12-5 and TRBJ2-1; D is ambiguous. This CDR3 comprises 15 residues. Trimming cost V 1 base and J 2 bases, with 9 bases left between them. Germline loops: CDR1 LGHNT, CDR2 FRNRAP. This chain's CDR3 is CASGLGVPPYNEQFF. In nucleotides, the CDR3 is TGTGCTAGTGGTTTGGGGGTCCCCCCCTACAATGAGCAGTTCTTC.

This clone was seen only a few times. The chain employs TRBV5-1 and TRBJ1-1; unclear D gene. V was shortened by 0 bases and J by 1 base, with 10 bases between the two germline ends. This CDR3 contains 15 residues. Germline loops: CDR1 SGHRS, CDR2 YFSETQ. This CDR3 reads CASSLGGSQNTEAFF. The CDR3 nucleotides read TGCGCCAGCAGCTTGGGAGGAAGTCAGAACACTGAAGCTTTCTTT.

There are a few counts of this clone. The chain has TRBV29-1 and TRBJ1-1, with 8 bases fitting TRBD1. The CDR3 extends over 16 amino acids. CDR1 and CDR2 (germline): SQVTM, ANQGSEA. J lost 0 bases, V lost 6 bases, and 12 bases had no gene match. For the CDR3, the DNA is TGCAGCGTCCCCGGACAGGGATCGATTATGAACACTGAAGCTTTCTTT. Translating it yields CSVPGQGSIMNTEAFF.

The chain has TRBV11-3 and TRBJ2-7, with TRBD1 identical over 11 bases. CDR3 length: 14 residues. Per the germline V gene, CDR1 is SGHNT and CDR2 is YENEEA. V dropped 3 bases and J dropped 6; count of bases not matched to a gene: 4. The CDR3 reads CASSLLGTGGEQYF. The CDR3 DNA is TGTGCCAGCAGCTTGTTGGGGACAGGGGGCGAGCAGTACTTC.

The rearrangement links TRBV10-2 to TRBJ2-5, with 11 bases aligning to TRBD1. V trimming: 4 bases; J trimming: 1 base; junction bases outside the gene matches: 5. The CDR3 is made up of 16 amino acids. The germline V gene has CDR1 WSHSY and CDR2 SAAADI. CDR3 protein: CASSARTGGSQETQYF. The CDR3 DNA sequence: TGCGCCAGCAGTGCTCGGACAGGGGGCTCCCAAGAGACCCAGTACTTC.

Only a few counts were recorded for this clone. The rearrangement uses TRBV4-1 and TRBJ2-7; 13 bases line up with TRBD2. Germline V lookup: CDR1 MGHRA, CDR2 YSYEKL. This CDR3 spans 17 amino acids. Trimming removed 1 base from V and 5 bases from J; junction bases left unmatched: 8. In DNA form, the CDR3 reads TGCGCCAGCAGCCAAGGGACTAGCGGGAGTCACGGCAACGAGCAGTACTTC. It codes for CASSQGTSGSHGNEQYF.

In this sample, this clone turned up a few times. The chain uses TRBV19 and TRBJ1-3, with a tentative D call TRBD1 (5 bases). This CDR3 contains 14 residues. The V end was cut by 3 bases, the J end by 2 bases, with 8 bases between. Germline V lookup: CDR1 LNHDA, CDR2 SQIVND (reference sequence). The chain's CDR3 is CASSMRGAGNTIYF. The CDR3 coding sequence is TGTGCCAGTAGTATGAGGGGAGCTGGAAACACCATATATTTT.

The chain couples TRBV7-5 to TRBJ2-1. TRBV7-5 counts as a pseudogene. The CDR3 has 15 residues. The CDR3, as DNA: TGTGCCAGCAGCTTAGTAGGGACCAGCCTAGGTGAGCAGTTCTTC. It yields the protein CASSLVGTSLGEQFF.

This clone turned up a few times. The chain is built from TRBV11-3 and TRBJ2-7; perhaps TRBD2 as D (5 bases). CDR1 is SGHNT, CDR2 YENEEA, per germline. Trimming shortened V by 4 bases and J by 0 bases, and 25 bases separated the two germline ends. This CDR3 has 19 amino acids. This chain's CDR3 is CASSWRWNSFIPSSYEQYV. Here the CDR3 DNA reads TGTGCCAGCAGCTGGAGGTGGAACAGTTTTATCCCGAGCTCCTACGAGCAGTACGTC.

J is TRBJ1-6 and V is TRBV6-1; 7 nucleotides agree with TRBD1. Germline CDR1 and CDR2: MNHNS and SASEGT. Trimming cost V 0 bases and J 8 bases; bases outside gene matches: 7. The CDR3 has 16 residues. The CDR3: CASSEAEGDRDSPLHF. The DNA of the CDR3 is TGTGCCAGCAGTGAAGCGGAGGGGGACAGAGATTCACCCCTCCACTTT.